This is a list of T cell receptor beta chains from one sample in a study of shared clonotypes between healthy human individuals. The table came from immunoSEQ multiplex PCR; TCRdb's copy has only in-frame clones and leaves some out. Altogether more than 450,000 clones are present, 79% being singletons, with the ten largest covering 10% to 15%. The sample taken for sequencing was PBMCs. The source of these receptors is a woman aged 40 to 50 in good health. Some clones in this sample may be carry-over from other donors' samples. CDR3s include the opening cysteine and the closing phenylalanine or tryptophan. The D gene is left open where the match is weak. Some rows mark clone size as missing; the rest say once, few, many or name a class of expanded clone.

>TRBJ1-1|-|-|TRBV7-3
CASSAQEGTEAFF
TGTGCCAGCAGCGCACAGGAGGGTACTGAAGCTTTCTTT
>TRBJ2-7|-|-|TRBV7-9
CASSRGGSSYEQYF
TGTGCCAGCAGCCGTGGAGGAAGCTCCTACGAGCAGTACTTC
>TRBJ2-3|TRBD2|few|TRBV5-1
CASSLVGGSTDTQYF
TGCGCCAGCAGCTTGGTGGGGGGGAGCACAGATACGCAGTATTTT
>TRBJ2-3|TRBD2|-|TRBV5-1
CASWPGLVTDTQYF
TGCGCCAGCTGGCCGGGACTAGTTACAGATACGCAGTATTTT
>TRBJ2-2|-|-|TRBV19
CATDTPGLGRELFF
TGTGCCACTGATACTCCGGGTCTGGGCCGGGAGCTGTTTTTT
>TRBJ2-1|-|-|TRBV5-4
CASSPTGDSYNEQFF
TGTGCCAGCAGCCCCACGGGGGACTCCTACAATGAGCAGTTCTTC
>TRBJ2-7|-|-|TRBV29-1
CSVALGNSVYSYEQYF
TGCAGCGTTGCCCTCGGTAATAGCGTTTACTCCTACGAGCAGTACTTC
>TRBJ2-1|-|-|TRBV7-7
CASSRTVYNEQFF
TGTGCTAGCAGTCGGACAGTTTACAATGAGCAGTTCTTC
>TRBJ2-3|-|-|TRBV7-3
CASSSGSTDTQYF
TGTGCCAGCAGCTCTGGATCCACAGATACGCAGTATTTT
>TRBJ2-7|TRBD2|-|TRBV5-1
CASTQREAHYEQYF
TGCGCCAGCACCCAGCGGGAGGCCCACTACGAGCAGTACTTC
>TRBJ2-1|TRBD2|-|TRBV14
CASSDKAGGYNEQFF
TGTGCCAGCAGCGATAAAGCGGGAGGCTACAATGAGCAGTTCTTC
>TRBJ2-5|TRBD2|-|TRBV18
CASSPGGNQETQYF
TGTGCCAGCTCACCGGGGGGGAACCAAGAGACCCAGTACTTC
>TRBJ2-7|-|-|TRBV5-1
CASSLEANSYEQYF
TGCGCCAGCAGCTTGGAGGCCAACTCCTACGAGCAGTACTTC
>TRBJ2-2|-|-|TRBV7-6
CASSLEDYNTGELFF
TGTGCCAGCAGCTTAGAGGACTACAACACCGGGGAGCTGTTTTTT
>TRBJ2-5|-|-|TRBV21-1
CASSKTEQVYSIQETQYF
TGTGCCAGCAGCAAGACTGAGCAGGTCTACAGTATTCAAGAGACCCAGTACTTC
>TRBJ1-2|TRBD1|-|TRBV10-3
CAISGDRGRNDWYTF
TGTGCCATCAGTGGGGACAGGGGGCGGAATGATTGGTACACCTTC
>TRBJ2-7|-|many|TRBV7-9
CASSFFDEQYF
TGTGCCAGCAGCTTCTTTGACGAGCAGTACTTC
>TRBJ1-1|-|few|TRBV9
CASSDEGFGNTEAFF
TGTGCCAGCAGCGACGAGGGATTTGGGAACACTGAAGCTTTCTTT
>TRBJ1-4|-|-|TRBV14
CASSQDLPFATNEKLFF
TGTGCCAGCAGCCAAGATCTTCCGTTCGCAACTAATGAAAAACTGTTTTTT
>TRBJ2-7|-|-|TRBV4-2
CASSQETSNEQYF
TGTGCCAGCAGCCAGGAGACTAGTAACGAGCAGTACTTC
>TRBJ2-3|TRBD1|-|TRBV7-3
CASSYGQGRTDTQYF
TGTGCCAGCAGCTACGGACAGGGGAGGACAGATACGCAGTATTTT
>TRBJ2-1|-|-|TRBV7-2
CASSRAGSVNEQFF
TGTGCCAGCAGCAGAGCAGGGTCAGTGAATGAGCAGTTCTTC
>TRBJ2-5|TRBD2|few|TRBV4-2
CASSQEWTSGKRGTQYF
TGTGCCAGCAGCCAGGAATGGACTAGCGGGAAGAGAGGGACCCAGTACTTC